This T cell receptor beta chain emerged from a study of blood T cell repertoires in COVID-19. On the study more broadly: Acute and convalescent COVID-19 specimens originated in the United States, Italy and Spain. The analysed material was cDNA or gDNA that came from T cells, B-cell-depleted T cells, or PBMCs.

Germline-derived CDR1 and CDR2 are SGHAT and FQNNGV. V lost 4 bases, J lost 5 bases, and 17 bases lay in between. This CDR3 has 15 residues. Original processing notes: For nucleated cells, counts were estimated from reference gene primer amplification. The protocol was immunoSEQ multiplex PCR, while the TCRdb copy is restricted to in-frame clones and leaves out a portion. That table supplies the V and J calls and clone size; D and trimming were determined from the DNA. The sample holds fewer than 150,000 clones, roughly 90% seen once. The sequencing input was peripheral blood. This clonotype was obtained from a human donor in a cohort sampled during active COVID-19. The chain has TRBV11-2 and TRBJ2-5, with D hard to call. CDR3 bases: TGTGCCAGCAGCTCTAGAAGCTCCCTTAAGGAGACCCAGTACTTC. Translating it yields CASSSRSSLKETQYF.